The sequence of this T cell receptor beta chain was determined in a study of T cell repertoires in cytomegalovirus infection (dated by TCRdb to between 2018 and 2020). General notes on the study: Donor HLA type was relevant to the analysis, because carriage of CMV infection together with the matching HLA type was indicated by public TCR beta signatures. Results and caveats for the whole study, not just this receptor: The ex vivo response was dominated by HLA-C-restricted CMV-specific TCR beta clonotypes, which also provided the single most frequent clonotype in two of eight donors. Carriers of CMV infection plus the relevant HLA type were discriminated by the cumulative frequency of public TCR beta family members in the study cohort and in an independent roughly 320-donor cohort.

This clonotype has at least ten counts. Its specific antigen is unknown. Base qualities are not at hand, and no much larger clone is one base apart. The sample was run on an Illumina HiSeq 1500. TCRdb reprocessing: public reads trimmed at Q25 with fastp, clones called with MiXCR, in-frame beta chains kept. CDR3 protein sequences are deduplicated, and each keeps its most common genes and DNA. A total of under 350,000 distinct CDR3 sequences appear in this sample, about 9.1% of them only once. The ten largest clones take up approximately 2.4% of the sample. Per the germline V gene, MDHEN is the CDR1 and SYDVKM is the CDR2. Trimming removed 5 bases from V and 2 bases from J, leaving 14 bases between the germline ends. Spanning cysteine to phenylalanine, the CDR3 consists of 15 amino acids. Of all the DNA, just the CDR3 is kept, 45 bases in frame from base 1.

The clonotype was recovered from a human donor in good health (CMV status not recorded). Some clones in this sample may be carry-over from other donors' samples. The sequenced sample consisted of PBMCs. This chain is built from TRBV28 and TRBJ2-3; no confident D gene assignment can be made. The sequenced DNA is TGTGCCAGCAGTCCCAAAGAAGGATACACAGATACGCAGTATTTT. The resulting protein is CASSPKEGYTDTQYF.